This T cell receptor (beta chain) is drawn from a study of CD8+ T cells in alopecia areata. The overall study: Twice a day, 5 to 10 mg of oral tofacitinib was administered to treated patients.

The authors extracted RNA and reverse transcribed it into cDNA as the sequencing template. Sequencing used immunoSEQ multiplex PCR; TCRdb keeps in-frame clones, though not all of them. The sample contains around 290,000 clones, 58% of which appear only once. The treatment denotes: oral pan-JAK inhibitor, 5-10 mg twice daily. Points from the study as a whole: Tofacitinib significantly brought down scalp clonality and expanded CD8+ clones among top 100.

The CDR3 runs 14 residues. Trimming left V 3 bases short and J 10 bases short, with 18 bases between. In germline, CDR1 is GTSNPN, CDR2 SVGIG (reference sequence). For this clone: Its antigen is not identified.

The sequences come from CD4+ T cells sorted from blood, collected at week 24, from a patient treated with tofacitinib. The chain combines TRBV30 with TRBJ1-4, with D possibly matching TRBD1 (6 bases). This receptor was taken from a human donor with alopecia areata. CDR3 in DNA: TGTGCCTGGAGACGGGACCCAGGGGACGTAAAACTGTTTTTT. Translated, it gives CAWRRDPGDVKLFF.